The 17 T cell receptor beta chains reported below all come from one sample, sequenced in a study of OX40 agonist ivuxolimab in advanced cancers. The library was generated by the immunoSEQ multiplex PCR assay. TCRdb's version of the immuneACCESS table is confined to in-frame rearrangements and falls short of the full clone set. An unresolved V gene accounts for under half of the shortfall where checked; the remainder is of unknown origin. This sample is represented by some 73,000 clones; 80% to 90% of them were singletons. About a tenth of the sample lies in the top ten. The sequenced sample was CD4+ or CD8+ T cells sorted from blood, obtained in a trial of the OX40 agonist ivuxolimab. The receptors were gathered from an adult with an advanced solid tumor such as melanoma, head and neck, liver or kidney cancer.

This sequence joins TRBV7-3 and TRBJ1-1, with a tentative D call TRBD1 (5 bases). The V gene lost 2 bases and the J gene lost 4 bases, with 11 bases spanning the gap. This CDR3 has 14 residues. Germline CDR1 and CDR2: SGHTA and FQGTGA. CDR3 DNA sequence: TGTGCCAGCAGCTTAGTTGGGGGGAGCACTGAAGCTTTCTTT. Amino acid sequence: CASSLVGGSTEAFF.

The gene calls are TRBV5-4 and TRBJ2-7; TRBD2 aligns across 11 bases. This CDR3 comprises 15 residues. CDR1 SGHNT and CDR2 YYREEE come from the germline V gene (reference sequence). V shed 3 bases, J shed 1 base, and the junction held 3 bases outside the gene matches. In DNA form, the CDR3 reads TGTGCCAGCAGCTCGACTAGCGGGGTTTCCTACGAGCAGTACTTC. It specifies CASSSTSGVSYEQYF.

The rearrangement uses TRBV30 and TRBJ2-7; D possibly uses TRBD1 or TRBD2 (5 bases each). Deletions cut 1 base from V and 4 bases from J, with 11 bases between. CDR1 is GTSNPN and CDR2 is SVGIG in the germline V gene (reference sequence). The CDR3 has 13 amino acids. The CDR3 coding sequence is TGTGCCTGGAGTGCGGGACCGGGTTACGAGCAGTACTTC. It specifies CAWSAGPGYEQYF.

V gene TRBV11-2 combines with J gene TRBJ2-2; D remains unclear. There are 13 residues in the CDR3. The germline gives CDR1 SGHAT, CDR2 FQNNGV. V lost 2 bases to trimming and J lost 10 bases, with 11 bases between them. As DNA, the CDR3 is TGTGCCAGCAGCTTATCCTCTCCGCCGGAGCTGTTTTTT. It specifies CASSLSSPPELFF.

The chain carries TRBV19 and TRBJ2-7, with D unclear. Germline loops: CDR1 LNHDA, CDR2 SQIVND (reference sequence). This CDR3 is built from 13 residues. The V end lost 3 bases, the J end lost 4 bases, and 10 bases lay between the germline ends. The CDR3 sequence is CASSIGDGYEQYF. Here the CDR3 DNA reads TGTGCCAGTAGTATCGGTGACGGTTACGAGCAGTACTTC.

This sequence joins TRBV5-4 and TRBJ2-2, with D unclear. Germline lookup yields CDR1 SGHNT and CDR2 YYREEE (reference sequence). The CDR3 has 11 amino acids. Trimming removed 3 bases at V and 7 bases at J, with 4 bases between. The CDR3 is CASSSVGELFF. CDR3 in DNA: TGTGCCAGCAGCTCGGTCGGGGAGCTGTTTTTT.

The chain links TRBV29-1 to TRBJ2-3, with D unclear. V dropped 0 bases and J dropped 2 bases, with 15 bases sitting between them. CDR1 is SQVTM and CDR2 is ANQGSEA in the germline V gene. The CDR3 loop spans 16 amino acids. The CDR3 here is CSVEDLRFSLTDTQYF. Here the CDR3 DNA reads TGCAGCGTTGAAGATCTTCGGTTCAGTCTCACAGATACGCAGTATTTT.

The chain employs TRBV27 and TRBJ2-3; D gene unclear. Germline V lookup: CDR1 MNHEY, CDR2 SMNVEV (reference sequence). CDR3 length equals 12 residues. Trimming removed 8 bases from V and 3 bases from J, with 9 bases in between. Written as DNA, the CDR3 is TGTGCCAGCGGGGTGTGGACAGATACGCAGTATTTT. It specifies CASGVWTDTQYF.

The J gene is TRBJ2-3, the V gene TRBV7-2, with 12 positions matching TRBD2. Trimming at V came to 7 bases and at J to 6 bases, leaving 8 bases not matched to a gene. CDR1 is SGHTA and CDR2 is FQGNSA in the germline V gene. CDR3 length: 15 residues. The CDR3 protein is CASNPSGGALDTQYF. The CDR3 DNA is TGTGCCAGCAACCCTAGCGGGGGGGCCTTGGATACGCAGTATTTT.

The J gene is TRBJ2-1, the V gene TRBV30; D uncertain. V lost 0 bases and J 8 bases, leaving 8 bases between the germline ends. The CDR3 totals 12 residues. Germline CDR1 GTSNPN, CDR2 SVGIG (reference sequence). CDR3 in DNA: TGTGCCTGGAGTGTCTTTGGACATGAGCAGTTCTTC. This encodes CAWSVFGHEQFF.

This clone was counted once. This chain links TRBV15 with TRBJ1-5, with 8 bases identical to TRBD1. CDR3 length: 18 residues. Germline trimming cut 0 bases from V and 2 bases from J; bases unmatched to any gene: 9. Germline V CDR1 and CDR2: LNHNV, YYDKDF (reference sequence). CDR3 residues: CATSRDPGQVGGNQPQHF. DNA of the CDR3: TGTGCCACCAGCAGAGATCCGGGACAGGTGGGGGGCAATCAGCCCCAGCATTTT.

The rearrangement links TRBV7-4 to TRBJ1-2; 7 bases align to TRBD1. Germline CDR1 and CDR2: SGHVT and SQSDAQ. V shed 6 bases, J shed 5 bases, and the junction held 6 bases outside the gene matches. The CDR3 runs 13 residues. The CDR3 sequence: CASRTTGEYGYTF. In DNA, the CDR3 is TGTGCCAGCAGGACTACAGGGGAATATGGCTACACCTTC.

The chain is built from TRBV15 and TRBJ1-6; D gene uncertain. Deletions cut 1 base from V and 10 bases from J, with 5 bases between. The CDR3 length is 12 residues. Germline-derived CDR1 and CDR2 are LNHNV and YYDKDF (reference sequence). This CDR3 reads CATSRGGSPLHF. The CDR3 DNA follows: TGTGCCACCAGCAGAGGGGGATCACCCCTCCACTTT.

The chain links TRBV19 to TRBJ1-1; D is ambiguous. This CDR3 is 17 amino acids long. The germline CDR1 and CDR2 sequences are LNHDA and SQIVND (reference sequence). V was clipped by 3 bases and J by 0 bases, with 17 bases between them. The CDR3 region is CASSILGGNSMNTEAFF. The DNA of the CDR3 is TGTGCCAGTAGTATTTTGGGCGGTAATTCTATGAACACTGAAGCTTTCTTT.

This sequence joins TRBV27 and TRBJ1-5; TRBD1 matches 8 bases. The J segment lost 2 bases and the V segment lost 5 bases, leaving 2 bases of the junction unmatched. CDR1 and CDR2 (germline): MNHEY, SMNVEV (reference sequence). This CDR3 is 14 amino acids long. The CDR3 here is CASSQDRGNQPQHF. CDR3 nucleotides: TGTGCCAGCAGTCAGGACAGGGGCAATCAGCCCCAGCATTTT.

This sequence joins TRBV7-3 and TRBJ2-5; 12 bases are shared with TRBD2. The germline V gene encodes CDR1 SGHTA and CDR2 FQGTGA. Trimming took 5 bases from V and 1 from J; bases not matched to a gene: 2. This CDR3 has 15 amino acids. The CDR3: CASSLAGGIQETQYF. As DNA, the CDR3 is TGTGCCAGCAGCCTAGCGGGAGGGATCCAAGAGACCCAGTACTTC.

The chain uses TRBV18 and TRBJ2-7, with D hard to call. The V end lost 0 bases, the J end lost 0 bases, and 15 bases lay between the germline ends. The CDR3 contains 17 residues. In germline, CDR1 is KGHSH, CDR2 LQKENI. The CDR3 here is CASSPPGDERSSYEQYF. As DNA, the CDR3 is TGTGCCAGCTCACCACCGGGTGATGAGAGGAGCTCCTACGAGCAGTACTTC.